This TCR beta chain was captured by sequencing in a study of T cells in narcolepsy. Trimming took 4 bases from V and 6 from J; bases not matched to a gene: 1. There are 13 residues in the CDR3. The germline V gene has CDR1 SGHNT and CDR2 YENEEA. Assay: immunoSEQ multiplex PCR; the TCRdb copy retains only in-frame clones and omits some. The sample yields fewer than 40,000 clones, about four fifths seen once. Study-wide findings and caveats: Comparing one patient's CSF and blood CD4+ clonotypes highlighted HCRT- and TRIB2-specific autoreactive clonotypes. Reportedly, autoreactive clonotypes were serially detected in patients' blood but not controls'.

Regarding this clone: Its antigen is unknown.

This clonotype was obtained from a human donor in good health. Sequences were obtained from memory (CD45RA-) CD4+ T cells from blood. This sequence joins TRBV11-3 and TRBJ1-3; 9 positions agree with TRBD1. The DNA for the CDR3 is TGTGCCAGCAGCTGGACAGGGGAAAACACCATATATTTT. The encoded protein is CASSWTGENTIYF.